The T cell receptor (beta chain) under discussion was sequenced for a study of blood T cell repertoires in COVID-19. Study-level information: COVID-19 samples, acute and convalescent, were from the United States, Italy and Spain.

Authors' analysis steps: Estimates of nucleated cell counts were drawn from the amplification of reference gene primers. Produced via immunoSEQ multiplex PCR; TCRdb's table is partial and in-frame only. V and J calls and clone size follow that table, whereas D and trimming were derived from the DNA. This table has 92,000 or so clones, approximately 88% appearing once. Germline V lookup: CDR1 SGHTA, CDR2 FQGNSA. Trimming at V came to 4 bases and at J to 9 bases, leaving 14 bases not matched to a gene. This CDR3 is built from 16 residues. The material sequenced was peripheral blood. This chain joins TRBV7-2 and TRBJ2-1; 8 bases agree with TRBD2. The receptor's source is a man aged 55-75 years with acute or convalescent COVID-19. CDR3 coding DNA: TGTGCCAGCAGCTCCTCCGGGACTAGTTTCCTGGGTGAGCAGTTCTTC. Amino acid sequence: CASSSSGTSFLGEQFF. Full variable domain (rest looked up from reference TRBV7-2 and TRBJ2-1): GAGVSQSPSNKVTEKGKDVELRCDPISGHTALYWYRQSLGQGLEFLIYFQGNSAPDKSGLPSDRFSAERTGGSVSTLTIQRTQQEDSAVYLCASSSSGTSFLGEQFFGPGTRLTVL.